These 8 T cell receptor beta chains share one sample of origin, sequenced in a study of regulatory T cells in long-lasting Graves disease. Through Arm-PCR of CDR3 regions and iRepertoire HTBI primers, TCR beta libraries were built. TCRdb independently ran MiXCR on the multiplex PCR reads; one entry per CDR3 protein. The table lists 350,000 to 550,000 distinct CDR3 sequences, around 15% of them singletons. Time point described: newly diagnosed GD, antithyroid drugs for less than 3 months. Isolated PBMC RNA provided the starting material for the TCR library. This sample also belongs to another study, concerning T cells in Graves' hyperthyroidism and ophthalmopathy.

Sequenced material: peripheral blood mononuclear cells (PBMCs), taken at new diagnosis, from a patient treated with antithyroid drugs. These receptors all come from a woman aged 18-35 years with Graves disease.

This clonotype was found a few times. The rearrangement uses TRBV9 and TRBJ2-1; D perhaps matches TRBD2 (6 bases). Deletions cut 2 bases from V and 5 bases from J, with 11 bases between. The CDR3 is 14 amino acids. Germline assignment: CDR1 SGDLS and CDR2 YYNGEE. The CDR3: CASSVASVHNEQFF. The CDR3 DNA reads TGTGCCAGCAGCGTCGCTAGCGTCCACAATGAGCAGTTCTTC. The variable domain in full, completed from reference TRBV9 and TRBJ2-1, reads DSGVTQTPKHLITATGQRVTLRCSPRSGDLSVYWYQQSLDQGLQFLIQYYNGEERAKGNILERFSAQQFPDLHSELNLSSLELGDSALYFCASSVASVHNEQFFGPGTRLTVL.

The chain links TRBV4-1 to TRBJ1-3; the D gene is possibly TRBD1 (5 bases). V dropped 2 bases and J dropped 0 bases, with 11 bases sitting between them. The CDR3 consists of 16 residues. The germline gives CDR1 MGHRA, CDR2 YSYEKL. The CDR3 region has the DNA TGCGCCAGCAGCCAACCCACAGGACCCTCTGGAAACACCATATATTTT. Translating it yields CASSQPTGPSGNTIYF.

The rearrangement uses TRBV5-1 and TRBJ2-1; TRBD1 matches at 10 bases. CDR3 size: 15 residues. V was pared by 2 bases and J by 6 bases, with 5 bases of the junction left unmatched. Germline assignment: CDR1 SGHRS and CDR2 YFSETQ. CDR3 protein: CASSFRDRGGNEQFF. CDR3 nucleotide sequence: TGCGCCAGCAGCTTCCGGGACAGGGGCGGCAATGAGCAGTTCTTC.

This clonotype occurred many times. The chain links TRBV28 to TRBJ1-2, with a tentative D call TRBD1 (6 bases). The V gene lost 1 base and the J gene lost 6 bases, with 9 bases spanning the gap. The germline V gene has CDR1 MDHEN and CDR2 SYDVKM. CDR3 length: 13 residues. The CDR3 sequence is CASSLLGGDGYTF. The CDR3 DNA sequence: TGTGCCAGCAGTTTATTAGGGGGGGATGGCTACACCTTC.

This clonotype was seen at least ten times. The CDR3 is CASSSSGRASFYNEQFF. CDR3 nucleotide sequence: TGCGCCAGCAGCTCTAGCGGGAGGGCCTCTTTCTACAATGAGCAGTTCTTC. The chain links TRBV5-1 to TRBJ2-1; 12 bases fit TRBD2. With V trimmed by 3 bases and J by 3 bases, 7 bases remained unmatched. The CDR3 runs 17 residues. In germline, CDR1 is SGHRS, CDR2 YFSETQ.

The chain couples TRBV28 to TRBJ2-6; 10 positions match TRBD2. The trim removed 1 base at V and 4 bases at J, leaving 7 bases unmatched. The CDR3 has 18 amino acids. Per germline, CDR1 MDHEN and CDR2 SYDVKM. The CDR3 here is CASSLFVSGRSGANVLTF. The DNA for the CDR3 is TGTGCCAGCAGTTTATTTGTTAGCGGGAGGTCCGGGGCCAACGTCCTGACTTTC.

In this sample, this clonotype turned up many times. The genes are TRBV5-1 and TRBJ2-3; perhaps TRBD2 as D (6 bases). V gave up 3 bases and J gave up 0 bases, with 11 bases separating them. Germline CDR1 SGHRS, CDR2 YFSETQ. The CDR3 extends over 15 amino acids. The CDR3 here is CASSYPGTSTDTQYF. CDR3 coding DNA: TGCGCCAGCAGCTACCCCGGGACTAGCACAGATACGCAGTATTTT.

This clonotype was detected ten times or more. CDR3 in amino acids: CASSLRQGWNYEQYF. CDR3 coding DNA: TGTGCCAGCAGTTTGAGACAGGGGTGGAACTACGAGCAGTACTTC. The chain joins TRBV28 to TRBJ2-7, with 8 positions matching TRBD1. J gave up 3 bases and V 3 bases, and 7 bases lay outside the gene matches. The CDR3 covers 15 residues. CDR1 is MDHEN, CDR2 SYDVKM, per germline.